This is a list of T cell receptor beta chains from one sample in a study of T cell responses to AZD1222 COVID-19 vaccine. Some clones are missing from TCRdb's copy, which holds only in-frame ones; the method was immunoSEQ multiplex PCR. The data show 100,000 or so clones, about 89% seen once. The sample consisted of peripheral blood, taken 28 days after the second AZD1222 dose. The receptors shown here come from an adult who received the AZD1222 COVID-19 vaccine. Both conserved end residues are part of each CDR3. Each record gives: D gene, clone size, J gene, V gene, CDR3 DNA, CDR3 protein. A D gene is named only where the DNA matches it firmly. Clone size is shown for a subset of rows, as once, few, many or a class of expanded clone.

TRBD2 | . | TRBJ2-7 | TRBV27 | TGTGCCAGCAGTTTACTGGCTCCTACTAGCGGTGCCCTCTACGAGCAGTACTTC | CASSLLAPTSGALYEQYF
TRBD1 | . | TRBJ2-5 | TRBV7-7 | TGTGCTAGCAGCAAAGGGGGCGGTGGGACCCAGTACTTC | CASSKGGGGTQYF
TRBD2 | . | TRBJ2-1 | TRBV7-6 | TGTGCCAGCAGCCTCGGACTAGCGGGCACCTACAATGAGCAGTTCTTC | CASSLGLAGTYNEQFF
. | . | TRBJ1-4 | TRBV28 | TGTGCCACTACCAATTTAGGAATCGAAAAACTGTTTTTT | CATTNLGIEKLFF
TRBD1 | . | TRBJ1-5 | TRBV4-1 | TGCGCCAGCAAGGGGACAGGGGGCAATCAGCCCCAGCATTTT | CASKGTGGNQPQHF
TRBD2 | . | TRBJ2-1 | TRBV27 | TGTGCCAGCAGTCGCATACTAGCGGGAGGGCCAAATGAGCAGTTCTTC | CASSRILAGGPNEQFF
TRBD1 | . | TRBJ1-1 | TRBV29-1 | TGCAGCGTTCAACCAGGGGGCACTGAAGCTTTCTTT | CSVQPGGTEAFF
TRBD1 | . | TRBJ2-5 | TRBV29-1 | TGCAGCGTTGGACAGGGGGAGACCCAGTACTTC | CSVGQGETQYF
TRBD1 | . | TRBJ2-1 | TRBV13 | TGTGCCAGCAGCTGGACAGGGGAGGCCAAAGATGAGCAGTTCTTC | CASSWTGEAKDEQFF
. | . | TRBJ2-1 | TRBV5-3 | TGTGCCAGAAGCTTGTCCAGCGGCCCTGGCCCCTACTACAATGAGCAGTTCTTC | CARSLSSGPGPYYNEQFF
. | . | TRBJ2-2 | TRBV6-5 | TGTGCCAGCAGGATAAGAAGCACCGGGGAGCTGTTTTTT | CASRIRSTGELFF
TRBD2 | . | TRBJ2-5 | TRBV7-8 | TGTGCCAGCAGCTCGAGACTAGCGGGGGTCAAAGAGACCCAGTACTTC | CASSSRLAGVKETQYF
TRBD2 | . | TRBJ2-3 | TRBV7-3 | TGTGCCAGCAGCTCGGGGGGGATGCAGTATTTT | CASSSGGMQYF
. | . | TRBJ1-2 | TRBV6-1 | TGTGCCAGCAGTGAAAGGGGCAGCTCCTATGGCTACACCTTC | CASSERGSSYGYTF
TRBD2 | . | TRBJ2-7 | TRBV3-1/TRBV3-2 | TGTGCCAGCAGCCATCTTGGCGGGAGCGGGAGGGGGGAGCAGTACTTC | CASSHLGGSGRGEQYF
TRBD1 | . | TRBJ2-7 | TRBV2 | TGTGCCAGCAGTGGGGACAGGGGTTACGAGCAGTACTTC | CASSGDRGYEQYF
. | . | TRBJ1-2 | TRBV27 | TGTGCCAGCACCGCATTGGCGGGACACTATGGCTACACCTTC | CASTALAGHYGYTF
TRBD2 | . | TRBJ2-5 | TRBV6-2/TRBV6-3 | TGTGCCAGCAGTCCCCATTTGACTAGCTTAGTGGAGACCCAGTACTTC | CASSPHLTSLVETQYF
. | . | TRBJ1-1 | TRBV28 | TGTGCCACCTCCCCTGGGGGTTTCAACACTGAAGCTTTCTTT | CATSPGGFNTEAFF
TRBD1 | . | TRBJ1-5 | TRBV4-1 | TGCGCCAGCAGTCTGGGACAGGGCGGCTATCAGCCCCAGCATTTT | CASSLGQGGYQPQHF
. | once | TRBJ2-5 | TRBV29-1 | TGCAGCGTTGGGGGGAGTCAAGAGACCCAGTACTTC | CSVGGSQETQYF
TRBD1 | . | TRBJ1-5 | TRBV27 | TGTGCCAGCGGTAACAGGGGGCTGGGTCAGCCCCAGCATTTT | CASGNRGLGQPQHF
TRBD2 | . | TRBJ2-1 | TRBV28 | TGTGCCAGCAACGTACTAGCGGGCCACTCCTACAATGAGCAGTTCTTC | CASNVLAGHSYNEQFF
TRBD1 | . | TRBJ1-5 | TRBV5-1 | TGCGCCAGCAGCCTCCGGACAGGGGGCGATCAGCCCCAGCATTTT | CASSLRTGGDQPQHF
. | . | TRBJ1-3 | TRBV6-5 | TGTGCCAGCAGAGTGCGACGATTCTCTGGAAACACCATATATTTT | CASRVRRFSGNTIYF
TRBD1 | . | TRBJ2-1 | TRBV7-8 | TGTGCCAGCAGACTTGACAGGGGCAATGTAAATGAGCAGTTCTTC | CASRLDRGNVNEQFF
. | . | TRBJ2-7 | TRBV27 | TGTGCCAGCAGTTTATCCCCGGGAGACTCCTACGAGCAGTACTTC | CASSLSPGDSYEQYF
. | once | TRBJ2-2 | TRBV3-1/TRBV3-2 | TGTGCCAGCAGCCAAGGCGTGGGGACCGGGGAGCTGTTTTTT | CASSQGVGTGELFF
. | . | TRBJ2-1 | TRBV18 | TGTGCCAGCTCACCCATCCCCGGCCCTGGCAATGAGCAGTTCTTC | CASSPIPGPGNEQFF
. | . | TRBJ2-7 | TRBV19 | TGTGCCAGTAGTGCCAGACAAGCCTACGAGCAGTACTTC | CASSARQAYEQYF
. | . | TRBJ1-2 | TRBV19 | TGTGCCAGCCTGTCGGGGGGCGGACTTGGCTACACCTTC | CASLSGGGLGYTF
. | . | TRBJ2-7 | TRBV7-9 | TGTGCCAGCAGCTTATTTAAGACCGGCTCCTACGAGCAGTACTTC | CASSLFKTGSYEQYF
TRBD1 | . | TRBJ1-1 | TRBV5-1 | TGCGCCAGCAGCTGGTCTAGCAGACAGGGATCTCCAGGTACTGAAGCTTTCTTT | CASSWSSRQGSPGTEAFF